One and the same sample provided the 10 T cell receptor beta chains below, sequenced in a study of blood T cell repertoires in COVID-19 (dated by TCRdb to between 2020 and 2021). The method behind the library was the immunoSEQ multiplex PCR assay. The table comes from immuneACCESS by way of TCRdb, which keeps in-frame sequences with V and J called. Part of the clones is missing from these tables; in studies checked, under half for an unresolved V gene and the rest for unknown reasons. For this sample there are 310,000 or so clones; 70% to 90% appear just once. The ten biggest clones cover approximately 5% of the sample. Sample: PBMCs or T cells enriched from blood (not recorded which). The source of these receptors is a woman in her twenties or thirties who had recovered from COVID-19.

As DNA, the CDR3 is TGTGCCAGCACCACGGGGAGCGGGTATGGCTACACCTTC. Its translation: CASTTGSGYGYTF. The V gene is TRBV5-4, the J gene TRBJ1-2; D uncertain. The CDR3 extends over 13 amino acids. Germline V gives CDR1 SGHNT, CDR2 YYREEE (reference sequence). V lost 6 bases, J lost 5 bases, and 14 bases lay in between.

The rearrangement links TRBV6-1 to TRBJ1-6, with 8 bases fitting TRBD1. The CDR3 runs 14 residues. V was clipped by 6 bases and J by 10 bases; unmatched bases: 8. In germline, CDR1 is MNHNS, CDR2 SASEGT. In DNA, the CDR3 is TGTGCCAGCAGAGACGGACAGGGCCGATCACCCCTCCACTTT. It yields the protein CASRDGQGRSPLHF.

The rearrangement links TRBV7-2 to TRBJ1-4, with D maybe TRBD1 (6 bases). The ends were cut back, 5 bases at V and 8 bases at J, with 15 bases in the middle. Germline CDR1 is SGHTA and CDR2 is FQGNSA. This CDR3 has 14 amino acids. The CDR3 region has the DNA TGTGCCAGCAGCCCACAGGGTAGGGGGGAAAAACTGTTTTTT. Protein sequence: CASSPQGRGEKLFF.

The chain links TRBV5-1 to TRBJ2-7; the D gene is possibly TRBD1 (6 bases). Trimming cost V 2 bases and J 3 bases, with 9 bases left between them. The length of the CDR3 is 13 residues. From germline, CDR1 is SGHRS and CDR2 YFSETQ. Here the CDR3 DNA reads TGCGCCAGCAGCTTCGGACAGAACTACGAGCAGTACTTC. Protein product: CASSFGQNYEQYF. Using reference TRBV5-1 and TRBJ2-7 for the parts outside the CDR3, the full variable domain is KAGVTQTPRYLIKTRGQQVTLSCSPISGHRSVSWYQQTPGQGLQFLFEYFSETQRNKGNFPGRFSGRQFSNSRSEMNVSTLELGDSALYLCASSFGQNYEQYFGPGTRLTVT.

The chain joins TRBV19 to TRBJ1-1, with a possible D match to TRBD1 (6 bases). The CDR3 is made up of 14 amino acids. Looked up from germline, CDR1 is LNHDA and CDR2 is SQIVND (reference sequence). Trimming pared 8 bases from V and 4 bases from J, leaving 17 bases between. The CDR3 nucleotides read TGTGCCAGTCCACCCCCGGGAGGGGGCACTGAAGCTTTCTTT. It specifies CASPPPGGGTEAFF.

This chain links TRBV30 with TRBJ1-2; D is undetermined. The CDR3 sequence is 12 residues long. In germline, CDR1 is GTSNPN, CDR2 SVGIG (reference sequence). V lost 6 bases to trimming and J lost 8 bases, with 16 bases between them. CDR3 coding DNA: TGTGCCTGCCAAGACGGGGTGTGGGGCTACACCTTC. Protein: CACQDGVWGYTF.

CDR3 sequence: CASSPGTASYEQYF. DNA of the CDR3: TGTGCCAGCAGTCCCGGGACAGCCTCCTACGAGCAGTACTTC. The chain has TRBV6-6 and TRBJ2-7; TRBD1 aligns across 7 bases. Unmatched junction bases numbered 4, after V lost 5 bases and J lost 0 bases. CDR1 and CDR2 from the germline V gene are MNHNY and SVGAGI (reference sequence). The length of the CDR3 is 14 residues.

The chain recombines TRBV4-1 with TRBJ2-7; TRBD1 might be the D (5 bases). The V gene lost 2 bases and the J gene lost 4 bases, with 18 bases spanning the gap. The CDR3 runs to 16 residues. Germline CDR1 is MGHRA and CDR2 is YSYEKL. CDR3 DNA sequence: TGCGCCAGCAGCCAATCACAGGCTTCCCCTACTTACGAGCAGTACTTC. Protein sequence: CASSQSQASPTYEQYF.

This clone has only a few counts. The same CDR3 can be traced to other DNA sequences in this sample. The chain combines TRBV5-1 with TRBJ1-1, with 7 bases lining up with TRBD1. The CDR3 loop spans 14 amino acids. After removal of 0 bases from V and 5 bases from J, the junction contained 4 bases not matched to a gene. Per the germline V gene, CDR1 is SGHRS and CDR2 is YFSETQ. This CDR3 is CASSLGQGGTEAFF. CDR3 DNA sequence: TGCGCCAGCAGCTTGGGGCAGGGGGGAACTGAAGCTTTCTTT.

The V gene is TRBV12-3 or TRBV12-4, the J gene TRBJ1-1; no clear D. CDR3 length equals 12 residues. V lost 10 bases and J 1 base, leaving 10 bases between the germline ends. Here the CDR3 DNA reads TGTGCCATCAGCCGAGGGAACACTGAAGCTTTCTTT. This encodes CAISRGNTEAFF.